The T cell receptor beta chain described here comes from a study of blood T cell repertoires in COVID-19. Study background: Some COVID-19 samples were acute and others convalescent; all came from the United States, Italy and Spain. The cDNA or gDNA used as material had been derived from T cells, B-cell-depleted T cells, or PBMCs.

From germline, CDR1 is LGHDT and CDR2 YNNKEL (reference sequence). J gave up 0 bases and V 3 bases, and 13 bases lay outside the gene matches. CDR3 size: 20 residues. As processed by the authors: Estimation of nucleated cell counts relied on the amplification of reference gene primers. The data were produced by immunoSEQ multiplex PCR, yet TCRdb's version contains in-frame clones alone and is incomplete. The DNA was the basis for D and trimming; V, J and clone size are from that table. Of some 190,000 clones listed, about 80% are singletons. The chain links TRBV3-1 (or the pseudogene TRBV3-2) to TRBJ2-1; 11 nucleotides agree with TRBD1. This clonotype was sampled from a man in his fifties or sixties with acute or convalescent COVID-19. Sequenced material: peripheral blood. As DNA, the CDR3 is TGTGCCAGCAGCCAGAGGGGGACAGGGGGACTCAAGAGCTCCTACAATGAGCAGTTCTTC. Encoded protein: CASSQRGTGGLKSSYNEQFF.